This TCR beta chain came from a study of beta chain features in type 1 diabetes. As for this clone: Other nucleotide sequences from this sample produce the same CDR3.

CDR3 length equals 14 residues. Trimming left V 1 base short and J 6 bases short, with 9 bases between. From germline, CDR1 is LNHNV and CDR2 YYDKDF (reference sequence). Expressed TCRB transcripts were sequenced because the entire RNA isolate underwent reverse transcription. The repertoire was sequenced with immunoSEQ multiplex PCR; TCRdb's copy has only in-frame clones and lacks some. The table shows 900,000 or so clones, with about a sixth occurring only once. Sequenced sample: naive CD4+ T cells from blood. This clonotype was sampled from a woman under 30 in good health. The J gene is TRBJ2-2, the V gene TRBV15; D may be TRBD2 (6 bases). The CDR3 nucleotides are TGTGCCACCAGCAGAGCCGGGAGTGCCGGGGAGCTGTTTTTT. Its protein product is CATSRAGSAGELFF.